One TCR beta chain is described in this entry. The specificity of this receptor is unknown. One base away there is no much larger clone; base qualities are not given. Here V drops 7 bases and J drops 3 bases, and the junction holds 1 base not matched to any gene. From the cysteine up to the phenylalanine, the CDR3 has a length of 13 residues. CDR3 DNA only is kept here, 39 bases in frame from base 1. From the germline V gene, CDR1 is MNHEY and CDR2 is SVGAGI. The immunoSEQ Assay, a bias-controlled multiplex PCR, was used to amplify TCRbeta CDR3 regions from genomic DNA. In the original analysis: The number of nucleated cells in each sample was estimated by amplification of reference gene primers within the assay. To quantify the absolute abundance of each unique TCRbeta CDR3 rearrangement, sequence reads were collapsed and filtered. For each sample, productive Simpson clonality was calculated by taking the square root of Simpson's diversity index across productive rearrangements. Here the immuneACCESS table is served through TCRdb, limited to in-frame sequences with V and J called. Missing clones are a known gap in these copies; in checked studies unresolved V genes cover under half, and the rest lacks a known reason. V, J and clone size are taken as reported in that table, and D and trimming were inferred from the DNA itself. In all, the sample holds some 70,000 clones, and approximately 90% of those were seen once. The ten largest clones capture approximately 3% of the sample.

The source of the sample is a study of blood T cell repertoires in COVID-19 (dated by TCRdb to about 2020). The study in broad terms: Collaborator samples came from the United States, Italy and Spain and covered acute and convalescent phases of COVID-19. The dataset comprised deeply sampled blood TCRbeta repertoires from subjects exposed to, actively infected with, or recovered from COVID-19. The prospective study material was composed of cDNA or gDNA derived from T cells, B-cell-depleted T cells, or PBMCs. Where available, HLA class I and class II types were obtained from metadata supplied by the sample provider rather than from assay-based typing. Samples were obtained from the ongoing ImmuneRACE study (first 160 participants) and from 950 to 1,500 subjects provided by 6 global collaborators. Nearly every sample came with metadata listing a de-identified subject ID, COVID-19 status, age in years and sex. The repertoires were released in a freely available public database meant as a resource for research on the immune response to SARS-CoV-2.

Results and caveats for the whole study, not just this receptor: Clinical and demographic metadata were provided uncurated, with the amount varying by source and participant.

The collaborating institutions used their own protocols to collect whole blood in K2EDTA tubes. For TCRbeta analysis, collaborator samples were shipped as frozen whole blood, as isolated PBMCs, or as DNA extracted from either sample type. The sequencing input was peripheral blood. The chain is encoded by TRBV6-5 joined to TRBJ1-4; TRBD1 fits 8 bases in the junction. The source is a man aged 65 to 79 with active or convalescent COVID-19. The nucleotides are TGTGCCAGCAACAGGGGGGCTAATGAAAAACTGTTTTTT. It translates to CASNRGANEKLFF.